Listed below are T cell receptor beta chains from one sample, sequenced in a study of blood T cell repertoires in COVID-19. The table came from immunoSEQ multiplex PCR; TCRdb's copy has only in-frame clones and leaves some out. The sample records 70,000 to 85,000 clones, 65% to 85% being singletons. Sequenced: peripheral blood. Receptor source: a woman older than 75 with acute or convalescent COVID-19. The CDR3 runs from the conserved cysteine through the conserved F or W. Each record gives: CDR3 DNA, CDR3 protein, J gene, clone size, V gene, D gene. The D gene is left open where the match is weak. Size is stated for part of the rows, as once, few or many counts, or as a class when the clone is expanded.

cdr3_nt: TGTGCCAGTTCGAGACAGGCGAATCAGCCCCAGCATTTT
cdr3_aa: CASSRQANQPQHF
j_call: TRBJ1-5
clone_size: NA
v_call: TRBV19
d_call: NA

cdr3_nt: TGTGCCAGCAGCTTACAGCTATGGAGTCAGCCCCAGCATTTT
cdr3_aa: CASSLQLWSQPQHF
j_call: TRBJ1-5
clone_size: NA
v_call: TRBV28
d_call: NA

cdr3_nt: TGTGCCTGGAGCCTGGGACACCGGTCGACTGAAGCTTTCTTT
cdr3_aa: CAWSLGHRSTEAFF
j_call: TRBJ1-1
clone_size: once
v_call: TRBV30
d_call: NA

cdr3_nt: TGTGCCAGCAGTGCCCGGACAGGGAACTCCTACGAGCAGTACTTC
cdr3_aa: CASSARTGNSYEQYF
j_call: TRBJ2-7
clone_size: NA
v_call: TRBV28
d_call: TRBD1

cdr3_nt: TGTGCCAGCAGCCTAGAGGGCAGGGAGGATTCACCCCTCCACTTT
cdr3_aa: CASSLEGREDSPLHF
j_call: TRBJ1-6
clone_size: NA
v_call: TRBV9
d_call: NA

cdr3_nt: TGTGCCAGGGACAGGGGGCCCGGTGAAAAACTGTTTTTT
cdr3_aa: CARDRGPGEKLFF
j_call: TRBJ1-4
clone_size: NA
v_call: TRBV6-4
d_call: TRBD1

cdr3_nt: TGTGCCAGCAGCAAAGGGAGTGGCTACACCTTC
cdr3_aa: CASSKGSGYTF
j_call: TRBJ1-2
clone_size: NA
v_call: TRBV21-1
d_call: NA

cdr3_nt: TGCGCCAGCAGCTGGACAGGGGGCGGCGGCACTGAAGCTTTCTTT
cdr3_aa: CASSWTGGGGTEAFF
j_call: TRBJ1-1
clone_size: NA
v_call: TRBV5-1
d_call: TRBD1

cdr3_nt: TGTGCCAGCAGCACGAATTCCGGGAAGCCCCAGCATTTT
cdr3_aa: CASSTNSGKPQHF
j_call: TRBJ1-5
clone_size: once
v_call: TRBV7-2
d_call: NA

cdr3_nt: TGTGCCAGCAGCCACCTACAGGGGCCGGCTAGAGCCTACGAGCAGTACTTC
cdr3_aa: CASSHLQGPARAYEQYF
j_call: TRBJ2-7
clone_size: NA
v_call: TRBV3-1/TRBV3-2
d_call: TRBD1

cdr3_nt: TGTGCCAGCAGCTTAGATAGGACAGGCCGTGGTGATACGCAGTATTTT
cdr3_aa: CASSLDRTGRGDTQYF
j_call: TRBJ2-3
clone_size: NA
v_call: TRBV11-2
d_call: TRBD1

cdr3_nt: TGTGCCAGCAGTTTATCGGGGGGGCACTCTGAAGCTTTCTTT
cdr3_aa: CASSLSGGHSEAFF
j_call: TRBJ1-1
clone_size: few
v_call: TRBV28
d_call: NA

cdr3_nt: TGTGCCAGCAGCTTAGCCCCGAGCGGGGGGATGAATGAGCAGTTCTTC
cdr3_aa: CASSLAPSGGMNEQFF
j_call: TRBJ2-1
clone_size: NA
v_call: TRBV11-2
d_call: TRBD2

cdr3_nt: TGTGCCAGCAGTGCCGGACAGGGCACAGATACGCAGTATTTT
cdr3_aa: CASSAGQGTDTQYF
j_call: TRBJ2-3
clone_size: once
v_call: TRBV6-6
d_call: TRBD1

cdr3_nt: TGTGCCAGCAGCTTGGAGGAGGATTCTGGTCAGCCCCAGCATTTT
cdr3_aa: CASSLEEDSGQPQHF
j_call: TRBJ1-5
clone_size: NA
v_call: TRBV5-5
d_call: NA

cdr3_nt: TGTGCCAGCAGCCCCGAGAATCAGCCCCAGCATTTT
cdr3_aa: CASSPENQPQHF
j_call: TRBJ1-5
clone_size: few
v_call: TRBV7-8
d_call: NA

cdr3_nt: TGCGCCAGCAGCCGCCAATCGACAGGGGTCGGTGGCTACACCTTC
cdr3_aa: CASSRQSTGVGGYTF
j_call: TRBJ1-2
clone_size: NA
v_call: TRBV5-1
d_call: TRBD1

cdr3_nt: TGCGCCACCCAGGGGGCCATGAGCTCTGGGGCCAACGTCCTGACTTTC
cdr3_aa: CATQGAMSSGANVLTF
j_call: TRBJ2-6
clone_size: NA
v_call: TRBV10-1
d_call: TRBD1

cdr3_nt: TGTGCCACCAGCAGAGACAGGGTCAATCAGCCCCAGCATTTT
cdr3_aa: CATSRDRVNQPQHF
j_call: TRBJ1-5
clone_size: NA
v_call: TRBV15
d_call: NA

cdr3_nt: TGTGCCACCAGTGATTCACAGTACACTGAAGCTTTCTTT
cdr3_aa: CATSDSQYTEAFF
j_call: TRBJ1-1
clone_size: NA
v_call: TRBV24-1
d_call: NA

cdr3_nt: TGTGCCAGCAGCTTAGTAGTTGGACAGGGGAACGGGCCCCAGCATTTT
cdr3_aa: CASSLVVGQGNGPQHF
j_call: TRBJ1-5
clone_size: NA
v_call: TRBV7-9
d_call: TRBD1

cdr3_nt: TGTGCCAGCAGTGTCCAGACAGGGTCAAATGAAAAACTGTTTTTT
cdr3_aa: CASSVQTGSNEKLFF
j_call: TRBJ1-4
clone_size: NA
v_call: TRBV2
d_call: TRBD1

cdr3_nt: TGTGCCAGCAGTTTGCCCCCCCGCTCGACAGGGACCTACGAGCAGTACTTC
cdr3_aa: CASSLPPRSTGTYEQYF
j_call: TRBJ2-7
clone_size: NA
v_call: TRBV27
d_call: TRBD1

cdr3_nt: TGTGCCATCAGTGACGGGCAGGACTGGCATGAGCAGTTCTTC
cdr3_aa: CAISDGQDWHEQFF
j_call: TRBJ2-1
clone_size: many
v_call: TRBV10-3
d_call: NA

cdr3_nt: TGTGCCAGCTCACCCGTCGAGGTCTCATCTGAAGCTTTCTTT
cdr3_aa: CASSPVEVSSEAFF
j_call: TRBJ1-1
clone_size: NA
v_call: TRBV18
d_call: NA

cdr3_nt: TGTGCCAGCAGCCAATCCGGGGGAAGGAACACCGGGGAGCTGTTTTTT
cdr3_aa: CASSQSGGRNTGELFF
j_call: TRBJ2-2
clone_size: NA
v_call: TRBV3-1/TRBV3-2
d_call: NA

cdr3_nt: TGTGCCAGCAGCCCTTCAGGGGCCCGCACAGATACGCAGTATTTT
cdr3_aa: CASSPSGARTDTQYF
j_call: TRBJ2-3
clone_size: NA
v_call: TRBV3-1/TRBV3-2
d_call: NA

cdr3_nt: TGTGCCACCCGATATCCCAGGGAAGGTGGCGAGCAGTACTTC
cdr3_aa: CATRYPREGGEQYF
j_call: TRBJ2-7
clone_size: NA
v_call: TRBV6-6
d_call: NA

cdr3_nt: TGTGCCAGCAGCTCGGCCGACAGGCGGAATTCACCCCTCCACTTT
cdr3_aa: CASSSADRRNSPLHF
j_call: TRBJ1-6
clone_size: few
v_call: TRBV11-3
d_call: NA

cdr3_nt: TGTGCCAGCATCCGGGGGGGAAATGAAAAACTGTTTTTT
cdr3_aa: CASIRGGNEKLFF
j_call: TRBJ1-4
clone_size: NA
v_call: TRBV28
d_call: NA

cdr3_nt: TGTGCCAGCAGCCAGACGAGACTAGCTACAGATACGCAGTATTTT
cdr3_aa: CASSQTRLATDTQYF
j_call: TRBJ2-3
clone_size: once
v_call: TRBV3-1/TRBV3-2
d_call: TRBD2

cdr3_nt: TGTGCCAGCAGCTTTAGCGGGGGGGCGGCAGATACGCAGTATTTT
cdr3_aa: CASSFSGGAADTQYF
j_call: TRBJ2-3
clone_size: few
v_call: TRBV9
d_call: TRBD2

cdr3_nt: TGTGCCAGCAGTGAAACCGGGACAACCGGGGAGCTGTTTTTT
cdr3_aa: CASSETGTTGELFF
j_call: TRBJ2-2
clone_size: NA
v_call: TRBV6-4
d_call: NA

cdr3_nt: TGTGCCAGCAGGATCGTCCGGGCTAGCGAAGCCGGGGAGCTGTTTTTT
cdr3_aa: CASRIVRASEAGELFF
j_call: TRBJ2-2
clone_size: NA
v_call: TRBV7-9
d_call: NA

cdr3_nt: TGTGCCAGCAGCGTTGGGGGAGGAGGCAATGGCTACACCTTC
cdr3_aa: CASSVGGGGNGYTF
j_call: TRBJ1-2
clone_size: NA
v_call: TRBV9
d_call: NA

cdr3_nt: TGTGCCACCAGCAGAGATCGTGTTCAGGTAGAAGCTTTCTTT
cdr3_aa: CATSRDRVQVEAFF
j_call: TRBJ1-1
clone_size: NA
v_call: TRBV15
d_call: NA

cdr3_nt: TGTGCCATCAGTGCACAGAGGGAAGGCACTGAAGCTTTCTTT
cdr3_aa: CAISAQREGTEAFF
j_call: TRBJ1-1
clone_size: few
v_call: TRBV10-3
d_call: NA

cdr3_nt: TGTGCCAGCAGCGCGACCGGGACAACGAACACCGGGGAGCTGTTTTTT
cdr3_aa: CASSATGTTNTGELFF
j_call: TRBJ2-2
clone_size: once
v_call: TRBV11-3
d_call: NA

cdr3_nt: TGTGCCAGCAGGGTACGACAGGGTTTCGATACGCAGTATTTT
cdr3_aa: CASRVRQGFDTQYF
j_call: TRBJ2-3
clone_size: NA
v_call: TRBV2
d_call: TRBD1

cdr3_nt: TGTGCCAGCAGTTACAGGTCCGGGATCAACACTGAAGCTTTCTTT
cdr3_aa: CASSYRSGINTEAFF
j_call: TRBJ1-1
clone_size: NA
v_call: TRBV6-5
d_call: NA

cdr3_nt: TGTGCCAGCAGGCCCGGGACAGGGGATCACGAGCAGTACTTC
cdr3_aa: CASRPGTGDHEQYF
j_call: TRBJ2-7
clone_size: few
v_call: TRBV11-3
d_call: TRBD1

cdr3_nt: TGTGCCAGCAGCTCACCCAGCGGAAGGGCTGGAAACACCATATATTTT
cdr3_aa: CASSSPSGRAGNTIYF
j_call: TRBJ1-3
clone_size: NA
v_call: TRBV7-6
d_call: NA

cdr3_nt: TGCAGCGTTAACAGGGGTGGGAACACTGAAGCTTTCTTT
cdr3_aa: CSVNRGGNTEAFF
j_call: TRBJ1-1
clone_size: once
v_call: TRBV29-1
d_call: TRBD1

cdr3_nt: TGCGCCAGCAGTCCATCACAGGGATTTAAGTACTTC
cdr3_aa: CASSPSQGFKYF
j_call: TRBJ2-7
clone_size: NA
v_call: TRBV10-1
d_call: NA

cdr3_nt: TGCGCCAGCAGCTTCTCATTAGTTGACAGGGAGGCTAACTATGGCTACACCTTC
cdr3_aa: CASSFSLVDREANYGYTF
j_call: TRBJ1-2
clone_size: NA
v_call: TRBV5-1
d_call: TRBD1

cdr3_nt: TGTGCCAGCAGTTTATCTTCCACAGGGCCAGGCGTGCGGAGCAATCAGCCCCAGCATTTT
cdr3_aa: CASSLSSTGPGVRSNQPQHF
j_call: TRBJ1-5
clone_size: NA
v_call: TRBV27
d_call: NA

cdr3_nt: TGTGCCAGCAGCGACTCGGGGGCCTCCTACAATGAGCAGTTCTTC
cdr3_aa: CASSDSGASYNEQFF
j_call: TRBJ2-1
clone_size: NA
v_call: TRBV6-4
d_call: NA

cdr3_nt: TGTGCCAGCAGTACCGGGACACTCTACGAGCAGTACTTC
cdr3_aa: CASSTGTLYEQYF
j_call: TRBJ2-7
clone_size: NA
v_call: TRBV12-3/TRBV12-4
d_call: NA

cdr3_nt: TGCAGCGTTGAAGGAGGCGACGAGCAGTACTTC
cdr3_aa: CSVEGGDEQYF
j_call: TRBJ2-7
clone_size: NA
v_call: TRBV29-1
d_call: NA

cdr3_nt: TGTGCCAGCAGCCCCGCGGGGGCGACAACTAATGAAAAACTGTTTTTT
cdr3_aa: CASSPAGATTNEKLFF
j_call: TRBJ1-4
clone_size: NA
v_call: TRBV9
d_call: NA

cdr3_nt: TGTGCCACCAGCAGAGCTAATCCCCAGGGGGCGAGGGCTGAAGCTTTCTTT
cdr3_aa: CATSRANPQGARAEAFF
j_call: TRBJ1-1
clone_size: NA
v_call: TRBV15
d_call: TRBD1

cdr3_nt: TGTGCCAGCAGCTCAGCGGGGGCAGGGCGGACCCAGTACTTC
cdr3_aa: CASSSAGAGRTQYF
j_call: TRBJ2-5
clone_size: NA
v_call: TRBV5-4
d_call: TRBD2

cdr3_nt: TGTGCCAGCAGCCCCCAGGGCACTAATGAAAAACTGTTTTTT
cdr3_aa: CASSPQGTNEKLFF
j_call: TRBJ1-4
clone_size: NA
v_call: TRBV9
d_call: NA

cdr3_nt: TGTGCCAGCGGGCTAGCGGGGCCCTACGAGCAGTACTTC
cdr3_aa: CASGLAGPYEQYF
j_call: TRBJ2-7
clone_size: NA
v_call: TRBV6-5
d_call: TRBD2

cdr3_nt: TGTGCCAGCAGTTACGGGACAGTTTACACAGATACGCAGTATTTT
cdr3_aa: CASSYGTVYTDTQYF
j_call: TRBJ2-3
clone_size: NA
v_call: TRBV6-5
d_call: TRBD1

cdr3_nt: TGCAGCGTTGGAGTAAGTTACGAGCAGTACTTC
cdr3_aa: CSVGVSYEQYF
j_call: TRBJ2-7
clone_size: NA
v_call: TRBV29-1
d_call: NA

cdr3_nt: TGCAGTGCTAGTCCCGGGGGTAGGGGCACCGGGGAGCTGTTTTTT
cdr3_aa: CSASPGGRGTGELFF
j_call: TRBJ2-2
clone_size: NA
v_call: TRBV20-1
d_call: NA